These 27 T cell receptor beta chains share one sample of origin, sequenced in a study of CD4 T cells in relation to SARS-CoV-2 and coronaviruses. Sequencing used immunoSEQ multiplex PCR; TCRdb keeps in-frame clones, though not all of them. The sample has 50,000 to 70,000 clones; about 90% are singletons. Sequenced material: naive CD4+ T cells from PBMCs. The subset is: naive CD4+ T cells isolated by negative enrichment. The receptors shown here come from an adult with COVID-19.

In this sample, this clone turned up once. The chain carries TRBV6-5 and TRBJ2-3; D is possibly TRBD1 or TRBD2 (6 bases each). In germline, CDR1 is MNHEY, CDR2 SVGAGI. V was trimmed by 5 bases and J by 3 bases, leaving 9 bases between them. CDR3 length equals 13 residues. The CDR3 coding sequence is TGTGCCAGCAGTCAGGGGAGGACAGATACGCAGTATTTT. Translating it yields CASSQGRTDTQYF.

This chain links TRBV14 with TRBJ2-5; TRBD1 agrees at 7 bases. The V gene's germline CDR1 is SGHDN and CDR2 FVKESK. The CDR3 loop spans 14 amino acids. J was trimmed by 3 bases and V by 5 bases; bases with no gene match: 6. The CDR3 nucleotides read TGTGCCAGCAGCGAAAATCAGGGGGAAGAGACCCAGTACTTC. Translating it yields CASSENQGEETQYF.

This clone was counted a few times. V gene TRBV19 combines with J gene TRBJ2-1, with 12 bases matching TRBD2. The CDR3 loop spans 16 amino acids. Germline V gene lookup returns CDR1 LNHDA and CDR2 SQIVND (reference sequence). Trimming at V came to 6 bases and at J to 1 base, leaving 4 bases not matched to a gene. The CDR3 DNA reads as TGTGCCAGTAGCCCGACTAGCGGGAGATCCTACAATGAGCAGTTCTTC. Its translation is CASSPTSGRSYNEQFF.

The chain links TRBV10-1 to TRBJ2-2; D is possibly TRBD2 (5 bases). CDR1 is WNHNN and CDR2 is SYGVQD in the germline V gene (reference sequence). The length of the CDR3 is 13 residues. V lost 8 bases and J lost 1, with 8 bases in between. This CDR3 reads CASREGNTGELFF. The CDR3 DNA sequence: TGCGCCAGCCGCGAGGGGAACACCGGGGAGCTGTTTTTT.

The chain uses TRBV24-1 and TRBJ1-2; the D gene is possibly TRBD1 (5 bases). The CDR3 totals 14 residues. Germline CDR1 is KGHDR and CDR2 is SFDVKD. Trimming took off 4 bases at V and 1 base at J, with 9 bases between the two ends. CDR3: CATSDPQGNYGYTF. In nucleotides, the CDR3 is TGTGCCACCAGTGACCCTCAGGGTAACTATGGCTACACCTTC.

Written as DNA, the CDR3 is TGTGCCAGCAGCCGCGGACTATCCAGCGACATTCAGTACTTC. Amino acids: CASSRGLSSDIQYF. The chain employs TRBV6-5 and TRBJ2-4; D is possibly TRBD2 (6 bases). The germline V and J ends were trimmed by 6 bases and 8 bases, with 17 bases remaining between them. The CDR3 is 14 amino acids. Per germline, CDR1 MNHEY and CDR2 SVGAGI.

The rearrangement joins TRBV5-4 to TRBJ1-1; 7 bases fit TRBD1. Trimming cost V 0 bases and J 3 bases; bases outside gene matches: 5. Germline V gives CDR1 SGHNT, CDR2 YYREEE (reference sequence). The CDR3 is 15 residues long. The CDR3 here is CASSLVGQLDTEAFF. As DNA, the CDR3 is TGTGCCAGCAGCTTGGTGGGACAGTTGGACACTGAAGCTTTCTTT.

V and J are TRBV5-1 and TRBJ2-7, with unresolved D. The V end was cut by 7 bases, the J end by 2 bases, with 7 bases between. The CDR3 spans 11 residues. CDR1 is SGHRS, CDR2 YFSETQ, per germline. The DNA of the CDR3 is TGCGCCAGCCGACACACCTACGAGCAGTACTTC. It encodes CASRHTYEQYF.

The rearrangement links TRBV6-6 to TRBJ1-3; D possibly corresponds to TRBD1 (6 bases). V lost 5 bases, J lost 1 base, and 9 bases lay in between. This CDR3 contains 14 residues. Germline V gene lookup returns CDR1 MNHNY and CDR2 SVGAGI (reference sequence). The CDR3 region is CASSQGSSGNTIYF. The CDR3 region has the DNA TGTGCCAGCAGTCAGGGGTCTTCTGGAAACACCATATATTTT.

This sequence joins TRBV5-1 and TRBJ2-5, with no clear D. In germline, CDR1 is SGHRS, CDR2 YFSETQ. Trimming shortened V by 1 base and J by 0 bases, and 7 bases separated the two germline ends. The CDR3 extends over 14 amino acids. CDR3 nucleotide sequence: TGCGCCAGCAGCTTGTTCGCAGACCAAGAGACCCAGTACTTC. Amino acid sequence: CASSLFADQETQYF.

The gene calls are TRBV28 and TRBJ2-7; 7 nucleotides match TRBD2. J lost 2 bases, V lost 4 bases, and 8 bases had no gene match. CDR3 length equals 15 residues. The germline gives CDR1 MDHEN, CDR2 SYDVKM. CDR3 sequence: CASSSKPGLPYEQYF. DNA of the CDR3: TGTGCCAGCAGTTCGAAACCGGGACTACCCTACGAGCAGTACTTC.

The J gene is TRBJ2-5, the V gene TRBV30; 7 bases align to TRBD1. CDR1 GTSNPN and CDR2 SVGIG come from the germline V gene (reference sequence). Unmatched junction bases numbered 14, after V lost 5 bases and J lost 2 bases. The CDR3 consists of 16 residues. Here the CDR3 reads CAWGTWTGSLQETQYF. The CDR3 bases are TGTGCCTGGGGAACCTGGACAGGATCTTTACAAGAGACCCAGTACTTC. Full variable domain (remainder filled in from reference TRBV30 and TRBJ2-5): SQTIHQWPATLVQPVGSPLSLECTVEGTSNPNLYWYRQAAGRGLQLLFYSVGIGQISSEVPQNLSASRPQDRQFILSSKKLLLSDSGFYLCAWGTWTGSLQETQYFGPGTRLLVL.

The V call is TRBV12-3 or TRBV12-4, the J call TRBJ1-2, with D uncertain. V lost 1 base and J 1 base, leaving 4 bases between the germline ends. The CDR3 consists of 13 residues. Here the CDR3 DNA reads TGTGCCAGCAGTTTAGACAGTAACTATGGCTACACCTTC. It is translated as CASSLDSNYGYTF.

The chain joins TRBV2 to TRBJ1-2; D is undetermined. V shed 7 bases and J shed 7 bases, with 7 bases lying between them. The CDR3 sequence is 10 residues long. Germline CDR1 SNHLY, CDR2 FYNNEI. The CDR3 DNA follows: TGTGCCAGCAAGGGTAGTGGCTACACCTTC. Protein: CASKGSGYTF.

The J gene is TRBJ1-2, the V gene TRBV5-1; D gene unclear. The CDR3 loop spans 14 amino acids. V shed 4 bases and J shed 0 bases, with 10 bases lying between them. Germline-derived CDR1 and CDR2 are SGHRS and YFSETQ. The CDR3 sequence: CASSKDGANYGYTF. CDR3 nucleotide sequence: TGCGCCAGCAGCAAAGACGGAGCTAACTATGGCTACACCTTC.

The chain couples TRBV6-2 or TRBV6-3 to TRBJ2-7; TRBD2 agrees at 9 bases. The germline V gene encodes CDR1 MNHEY and CDR2 SVGEGT. V dropped 2 bases and J dropped 7; count of bases not matched to a gene: 15. The CDR3 covers 17 residues. In DNA, the CDR3 is TGTGCCAGCAGTTACCCGCCGGTGACTAGCGGCAGGACGGAGCAGTACTTC. Translating it yields CASSYPPVTSGRTEQYF.

This chain uses TRBV5-6 with TRBJ2-6; D is undetermined. The CDR3 is 16 residues long. The ends were cut back, 1 base at V and 0 bases at J, with 8 bases in the middle. Germline V CDR1 and CDR2: SGHDT, YYEEEE. CDR3 sequence reads: CASSLIGLSGANVLTF. CDR3 coding DNA: TGTGCCAGCAGCTTGATTGGGCTCTCTGGGGCCAACGTCCTGACTTTC. Supplemented by reference TRBV5-6 and TRBJ2-6, the full variable domain reads DAGVTQSPTHLIKTRGQQVTLRCSPKSGHDTVSWYQQALGQGPQFIFQYYEEEERQRGNFPDRFSGHQFPNYSSELNVNALLLGDSALYLCASSLIGLSGANVLTFGAGSRLTVL.

The CDR3 nucleotides are TGCGCCAGCAGCTGGACTAGCGGGAGCCACTCCTACGAGCAGTACTTC. Translated, it gives CASSWTSGSHSYEQYF. This sequence joins TRBV5-1 and TRBJ2-7, with TRBD2 identical over 13 bases. This CDR3 comprises 16 residues. The J segment lost 0 bases and the V segment lost 3 bases, leaving 3 bases of the junction unmatched. In germline, CDR1 is SGHRS, CDR2 YFSETQ.

The chain recombines TRBV7-9 with TRBJ1-2, with unresolved D. The CDR3 totals 14 residues. Looked up from germline, CDR1 is SEHNR and CDR2 is FQNEAQ (reference sequence). Trimming removed 4 bases from V and 5 bases from J, with 14 bases in between. The CDR3 DNA reads TGTGCCAGCAGCTCCAAGGAGGCCTTTTATGGCTACACCTTC. This gives the protein CASSSKEAFYGYTF.

This chain's CDR3 is CASRRLDEQFF. The CDR3 coding sequence is TGTGCCAGCAGAAGACTCGATGAGCAGTTCTTC. V and J are TRBV3-1 (or the pseudogene TRBV3-2) and TRBJ2-1; D is unresolved. The CDR3 totals 11 residues. Per the germline V gene, CDR1 is LGHDT and CDR2 is YNNKEL (reference sequence). V lost 6 bases, J lost 8 bases, and 8 bases lay in between.

The rearrangement joins TRBV5-3 to TRBJ2-7, with 8 nucleotides matching TRBD2. TRBV5-3 is sorted into the ORF group, with uncertain function. The CDR3 spans 17 residues. J lost 0 bases, V lost 5 bases, and 13 bases had no gene match. CDR3 nucleotides: TGTGCCAGAAGGACCCAAATAGCGGGAAATCCCTCCTACGAGCAGTACTTC. Translating gives CARRTQIAGNPSYEQYF.

The J gene is TRBJ2-3, the V gene TRBV4-1; 10 bases fit TRBD2. The V and J ends lost 4 bases and 1 base, in that order; junction bases with no gene match: 14. Germline V gives CDR1 MGHRA, CDR2 YSYEKL. The CDR3 sequence is 19 residues long. CDR3 sequence: CASSPGMTSGPIGTDTQYF. The CDR3 nucleotides are TGCGCCAGCAGCCCCGGGATGACTAGCGGGCCAATAGGCACAGATACGCAGTATTTT.

The chain combines TRBV11-2 with TRBJ2-1, with 9 bases lining up with TRBD2. The length of the CDR3 is 15 residues. V lost 5 bases, J lost 6 bases, and 8 bases stayed unmatched. The germline V gene encodes CDR1 SGHAT and CDR2 FQNNGV. The CDR3 DNA sequence: TGTGCCAGCAGCCAAACCGGGACTAGCAGCAATGAGCAGTTCTTC. Amino acids: CASSQTGTSSNEQFF.

V is TRBV19 and J is TRBJ2-3, with D possibly being TRBD2 (5 bases). Trimming pared 3 bases from V and 2 bases from J, leaving 9 bases between. Germline V gene data show CDR1 as LNHDA and CDR2 as SQIVND (reference sequence). This CDR3 contains 14 residues. This chain's CDR3 is CASSIPLDTDTQYF. For the CDR3, the DNA is TGTGCCAGTAGTATCCCACTAGACACAGATACGCAGTATTTT.

The V and J genes are TRBV6-5 and TRBJ2-2; 7 bases match TRBD2. The CDR3 is 16 amino acids. V lost 2 bases and J lost 4; bases outside the gene matches: 7. CDR1 and CDR2 (germline): MNHEY, SVGAGI. The CDR3 DNA is TGTGCCAGCAGTTACAGCGGGAAGGCTCGCACCGGGGAGCTGTTTTTT. Protein: CASSYSGKARTGELFF.

V and J are TRBV27 and TRBJ2-3; TRBD2 matches 8 bases. Losses at the gene ends were 6 bases for V and 1 base for J; bases not matched to a gene: 12. The V gene's germline CDR1 is MNHEY and CDR2 SMNVEV (reference sequence). The CDR3 totals 17 residues. CDR3 residues: CASRPREGRRRTDTQYF. The CDR3 coding sequence is TGTGCCAGCAGACCTCGGGAGGGCCGTCGACGCACAGATACGCAGTATTTT.

This sequence joins TRBV7-9 and TRBJ1-5, with 11 bases identical to TRBD1. CDR1 and CDR2 (germline): SEHNR, FQNEAQ (reference sequence). J was trimmed by 5 bases and V by 1 base; bases with no gene match: 10. The CDR3 spans 18 residues. In nucleotides, the CDR3 is TGTGCCAGCAGCTTAGGAAATTGGGACAGGGGGATCGATCAGCCCCAGCATTTT. Its protein is CASSLGNWDRGIDQPQHF. Drawing the rest from reference TRBV7-9 and TRBJ1-5, the complete variable domain is DTGVSQNPRHKITKRGQNVTFRCDPISEHNRLYWYRQTLGQGPEFLTYFQNEAQLEKSRLLSDRFSAERPKGSFSTLEIQRTEQGDSAMYLCASSLGNWDRGIDQPQHFGDGTRLSIL.